This TCR beta chain was captured by sequencing in a study of blood T cell repertoires in COVID-19. Study summary: Researchers got acute and convalescent COVID-19 samples from the United States, Italy and Spain. The cDNA or gDNA used as material had been derived from T cells, B-cell-depleted T cells, or PBMCs.

Original analysis: Reference gene primer amplification gave nucleated cell count estimates. Assay: immunoSEQ multiplex PCR; the TCRdb copy retains only in-frame clones and omits some. The DNA was the basis for D and trimming; V, J and clone size are from that table. The table lists tens of thousands of clones, around 89% of them singletons. Germline CDR1 is ENHRY and CDR2 is SYGVKD. V gave up 4 bases and J gave up 0 bases, with 15 bases separating them. CDR3 size: 16 residues. The chain uses TRBV10-3 and TRBJ1-1, with a possible D match to TRBD1 (5 bases). Sequenced sample: peripheral blood. This TCR derives from a man aged 55-75 years with acute or convalescent COVID-19. CDR3 residues: CAISGQSPIMNTEAFF. CDR3 sequence (DNA): TGTGCCATCAGTGGACAGTCACCGATTATGAACACTGAAGCTTTCTTT.